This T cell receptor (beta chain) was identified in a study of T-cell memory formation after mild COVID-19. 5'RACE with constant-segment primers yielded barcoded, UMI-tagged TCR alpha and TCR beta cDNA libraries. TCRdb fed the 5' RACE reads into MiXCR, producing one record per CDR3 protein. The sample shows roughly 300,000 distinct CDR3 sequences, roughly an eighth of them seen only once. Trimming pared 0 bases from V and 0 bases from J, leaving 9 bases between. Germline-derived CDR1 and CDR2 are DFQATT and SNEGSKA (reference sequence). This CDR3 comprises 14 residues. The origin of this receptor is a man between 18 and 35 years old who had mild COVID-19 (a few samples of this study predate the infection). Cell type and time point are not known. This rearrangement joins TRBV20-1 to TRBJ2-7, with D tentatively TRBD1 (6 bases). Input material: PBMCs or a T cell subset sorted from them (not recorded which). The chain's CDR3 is CSARDPGVSYEQYF. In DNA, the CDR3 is TGCAGTGCTAGAGATCCAGGGGTCTCCTACGAGCAGTACTTC.